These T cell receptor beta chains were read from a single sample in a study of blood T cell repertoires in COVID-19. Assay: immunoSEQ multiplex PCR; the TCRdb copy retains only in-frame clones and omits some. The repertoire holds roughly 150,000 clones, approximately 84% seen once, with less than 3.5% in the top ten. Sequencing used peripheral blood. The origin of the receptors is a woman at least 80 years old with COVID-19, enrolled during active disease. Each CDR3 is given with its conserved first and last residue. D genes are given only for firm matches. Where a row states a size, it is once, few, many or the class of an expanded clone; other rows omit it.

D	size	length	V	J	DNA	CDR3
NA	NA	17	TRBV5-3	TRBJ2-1	TGTGCCAGAAGCTTGAAGCCCAGGGCGGCCTCCTACAATGAGCAGTTCTTC	CARSLKPRAASYNEQFF
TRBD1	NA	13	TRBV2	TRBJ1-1	TGTGCCAGCAGGGACAGGGTGAACACTGAAGCTTTCTTT	CASRDRVNTEAFF
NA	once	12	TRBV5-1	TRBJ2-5	TGCGCCAGCAGCTTGTTATTCGAGACCCAGTACTTC	CASSLLFETQYF
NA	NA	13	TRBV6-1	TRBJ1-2	TGTGCCAGCAGTGAACAACAGGTCTATGGCTACACCTTC	CASSEQQVYGYTF
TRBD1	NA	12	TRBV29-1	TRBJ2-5	TGCGTCGGAACAGGGGGGAAAGAGACCCAGTACTTC	CVGTGGKETQYF
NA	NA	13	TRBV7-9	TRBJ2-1	TGTGCCAGCAGCTTAGGGGCCCGCAATGAGCAGTTCTTC	CASSLGARNEQFF
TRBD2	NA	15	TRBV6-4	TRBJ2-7	TGTGCCAGCAGATGCCCTAGCGGGAGTGACTACGAGCAGTACTTC	CASRCPSGSDYEQYF
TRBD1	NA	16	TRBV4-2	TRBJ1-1	TGTGCCAGCAGCCAAGATTCCAGGACAGGGAACACTGAAGCTTTCTTT	CASSQDSRTGNTEAFF
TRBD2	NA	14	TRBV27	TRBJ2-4	TGTGCCAGCAGTTTGCGGCTAGCGGAGGACATTCAGTACTTC	CASSLRLAEDIQYF
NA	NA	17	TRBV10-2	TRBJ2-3	TGCGCCAGCAGTGAGACCCGCGCGAGCTCAGAGGTCGATACGCAGTATTTT	CASSETRASSEVDTQYF
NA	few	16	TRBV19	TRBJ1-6	TGTGCCAGTAATACAGCCCTGGGAGTTGGTAATTCACCCCTCCACTTT	CASNTALGVGNSPLHF
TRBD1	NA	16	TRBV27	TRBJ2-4	TGTGCCAGCAGTCCCCGGACAGGGATGATCAAAAACATTCAGTACTTC	CASSPRTGMIKNIQYF
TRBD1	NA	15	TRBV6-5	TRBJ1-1	TGTGCCAGCAGTTACAACTCTAGGGGGCGGGATGAAGCTTTCTTT	CASSYNSRGRDEAFF
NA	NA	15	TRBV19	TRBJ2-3	TGTGCCAGTAGTGATACCGGGACAACCACAGATACGCAGTATTTT	CASSDTGTTTDTQYF
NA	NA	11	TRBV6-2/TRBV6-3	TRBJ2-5	TGTGCCAGCAGTTACGGCTTATCCCAGTACTTC	CASSYGLSQYF
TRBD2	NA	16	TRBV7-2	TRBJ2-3	TGTGCCAGCAGCAACGTAGCGGGGATTGGCACAGATACGCAGTATTTT	CASSNVAGIGTDTQYF
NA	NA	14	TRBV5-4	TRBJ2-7	TGTGCCAGCAGCTTGGGGGCAGGGAAGGGCGAGCAGTACTTC	CASSLGAGKGEQYF
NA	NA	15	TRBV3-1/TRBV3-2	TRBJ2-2	TGTGCCAGCAGCCGGTTGAATAGCCCCCCCGGGGAGCTGTTTTTT	CASSRLNSPPGELFF
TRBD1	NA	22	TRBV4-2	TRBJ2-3	TGTGCCAGCAGCCCCTTGTCGTCTGGTTGGACAGGGTTGGCTACCGGCACAGATACGCAGTATTTT	CASSPLSSGWTGLATGTDTQYF
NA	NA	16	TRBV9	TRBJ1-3	TGTGCCAGCAGCGTTCTGGACGGGAACTCTGGAAACACCATATATTTT	CASSVLDGNSGNTIYF
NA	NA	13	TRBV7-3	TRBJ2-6	TGTGCCAGCAGCCCCCTCGGGGCCAACGTCCTGACTTTC	CASSPLGANVLTF
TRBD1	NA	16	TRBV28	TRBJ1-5	TGTGCCAGCAGTTTATTGGTAGGGGGCGGCAATCAGCCCCAGCATTTT	CASSLLVGGGNQPQHF
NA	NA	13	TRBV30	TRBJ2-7	TGTGCCTGGAGTGCCCAGGAAGAGGGCGAGCAGTACTTC	CAWSAQEEGEQYF
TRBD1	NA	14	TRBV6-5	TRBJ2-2	TGTGCCAGCACCAAAAGGGGGCGGGCCGGGGAGCTGTTTTTT	CASTKRGRAGELFF